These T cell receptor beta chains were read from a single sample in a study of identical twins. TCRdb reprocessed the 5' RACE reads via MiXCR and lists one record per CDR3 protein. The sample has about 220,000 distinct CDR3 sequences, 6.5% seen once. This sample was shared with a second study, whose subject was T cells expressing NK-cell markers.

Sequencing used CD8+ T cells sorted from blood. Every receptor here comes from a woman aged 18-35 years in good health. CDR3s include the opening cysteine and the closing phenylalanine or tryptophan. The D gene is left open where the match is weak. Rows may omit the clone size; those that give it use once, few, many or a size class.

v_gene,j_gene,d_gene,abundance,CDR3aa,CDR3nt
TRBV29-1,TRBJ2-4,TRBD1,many,CSVRDRGKIAKNIQYF,TGCAGCGTTCGGGACAGGGGGAAAATAGCCAAAAACATTCAGTACTTC
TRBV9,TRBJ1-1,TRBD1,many,CASSASGGTNTEAFF,TGTGCCAGCAGCGCCTCAGGGGGGACGAACACTGAAGCTTTCTTT
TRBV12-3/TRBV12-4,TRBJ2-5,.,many,CASRGPLSETQYF,TGTGCCAGCAGAGGTCCCCTCTCTGAGACCCAGTACTTC
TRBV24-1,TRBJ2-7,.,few,CATSDLRSSGRNEQYF,TGTGCCACCAGTGATTTGCGCAGCTCAGGGAGGAACGAGCAGTACTTC
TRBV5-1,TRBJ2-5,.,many,CASSPLRTQETQYF,TGCGCCAGCAGCCCCCTGCGGACACAAGAGACCCAGTACTTC
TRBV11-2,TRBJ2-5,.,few,CASSSHYGVEETQYF,TGTGCCAGCAGCTCTCACTATGGGGTGGAAGAGACCCAGTACTTC
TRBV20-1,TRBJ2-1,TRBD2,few,CSARDPAGGLYNEQFF,TGCAGTGCTAGAGATCCGGCGGGAGGGTTATACAATGAGCAGTTCTTC
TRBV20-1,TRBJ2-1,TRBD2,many,CSARGSGGNYNEQFF,TGCAGTGCTAGAGGCAGCGGGGGGAACTACAATGAGCAGTTCTTC
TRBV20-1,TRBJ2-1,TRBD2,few,CSARDSISGGFSYNEQFF,TGCAGTGCTAGGGACTCTATTAGCGGGGGCTTCTCCTACAATGAGCAGTTCTTC
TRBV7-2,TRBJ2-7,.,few,CASSEVGGPVYEQYF,TGTGCCAGCAGCGAGGTGGGGGGGCCGGTCTACGAGCAGTACTTC
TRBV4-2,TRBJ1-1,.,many,CASRQRGEGTEAFF,TGTGCCAGCAGGCAGCGGGGGGAGGGCACTGAAGCTTTCTTT
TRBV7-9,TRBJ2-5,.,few,CASSTYRDTEAQETQYF,TGTGCCAGCAGTACCTACCGGGACACCGAAGCCCAAGAGACCCAGTACTTC
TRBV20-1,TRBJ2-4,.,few,CSASTGQNKNIQYF,TGCAGTGCTAGTACGGGTCAAAATAAAAACATTCAGTACTTC
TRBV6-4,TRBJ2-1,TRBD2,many,CASSDESGRGSNEQFF,TGTGCCAGCAGTGACGAGAGCGGGAGGGGTAGCAATGAGCAGTTCTTC
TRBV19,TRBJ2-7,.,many,CASMGVSSYEQYF,TGTGCCAGTATGGGCGTAAGCTCCTACGAGCAGTACTTC
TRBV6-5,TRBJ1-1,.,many,CASSYSTGEAFF,TGTGCCAGCAGTTACTCTACAGGTGAAGCTTTCTTT
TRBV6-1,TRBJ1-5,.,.,CASSQDPGQPQHF,TGTGCCAGCAGCCAGGACCCCGGGCAGCCCCAGCATTTT
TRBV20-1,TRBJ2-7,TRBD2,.,CSATPSGPYEQYF,TGCAGTGCTACTCCTAGCGGGCCTTACGAGCAGTACTTC
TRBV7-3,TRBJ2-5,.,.,CASSLIGEKETQYF,TGTGCCAGCAGCTTAATTGGAGAGAAAGAGACCCAGTACTTC
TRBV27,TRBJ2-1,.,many,CASSLGASSYNEQFF,TGTGCCAGCAGTCTCGGGGCTAGCTCCTACAATGAGCAGTTCTTC
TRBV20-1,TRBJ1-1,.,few,CSAFPGVGFNTEAFF,TGCAGTGCTTTCCCAGGAGTAGGGTTCAACACTGAAGCTTTCTTT
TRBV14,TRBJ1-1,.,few,CASSHLGPTEAFF,TGTGCCAGCAGCCATCTGGGCCCCACTGAAGCTTTCTTT
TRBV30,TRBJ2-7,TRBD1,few,CAWSLDRDRESYEQYF,TGTGCCTGGAGTCTTGACCGGGACAGGGAATCCTACGAGCAGTACTTC
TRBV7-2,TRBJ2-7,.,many,CASSSSGVTYEQYF,TGTGCCAGCAGCTCCTCGGGAGTTACCTACGAGCAGTACTTC
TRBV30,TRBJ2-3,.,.,CAWSEGTDTQYF,TGTGCCTGGAGCGAGGGCACAGATACGCAGTATTTT
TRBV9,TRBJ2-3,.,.,CASSPVRGGITDTQYF,TGTGCCAGCAGTCCAGTAAGGGGGGGGATTACAGATACGCAGTATTTT
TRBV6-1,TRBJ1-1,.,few,CASKEGQYTEAFF,TGTGCCAGCAAGGAGGGACAATACACTGAAGCTTTCTTT
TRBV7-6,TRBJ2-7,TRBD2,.,CASSPSSGDSYEQYF,TGTGCCAGCAGCCCATCTAGCGGGGATTCCTACGAGCAGTACTTC
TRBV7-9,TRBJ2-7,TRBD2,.,CASSWGLAGGPDEQYF,TGTGCCAGCAGCTGGGGACTAGCGGGAGGGCCAGACGAGCAGTACTTC
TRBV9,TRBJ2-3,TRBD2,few,CASGAGTSTDTQYF,TGTGCCAGCGGAGCGGGGACTAGCACAGATACGCAGTATTTT
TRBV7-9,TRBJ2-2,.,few,CASSLAIRPNTGELFF,TGTGCCAGCAGCTTAGCCATTCGGCCTAACACCGGGGAGCTGTTTTTT
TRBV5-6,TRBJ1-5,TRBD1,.,CASSFGTGGQPQHF,TGTGCCAGCAGCTTTGGGACAGGGGGGCAGCCCCAGCATTTT
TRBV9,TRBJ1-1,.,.,CASSVSGGTEAFF,TGTGCCAGCAGCGTATCGGGTGGTACTGAAGCTTTCTTT
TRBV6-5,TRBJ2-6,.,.,CASSTDRPPSAGANVLTF,TGTGCCAGCAGTACCGACAGGCCTCCTAGTGCTGGGGCCAACGTCCTGACTTTC